This is a list of T cell receptor beta chains from one sample in a study of identical twins. TCRdb reanalysed the 5' RACE reads using MiXCR and keeps one entry per CDR3 protein. This sample carries 650,000 to 750,000 distinct CDR3 sequences, 21% of them seen once, and the ten largest clones take 4% to 5.5%. This same sample was also part of a study on T cells expressing NK-cell markers.

Input material: PBMCs. The receptors originated from a woman aged 18-29 years in good health. Each CDR3 is given with its conserved first and last residue. Each record gives: clone size, V gene, J gene, D gene, CDR3 protein, CDR3 DNA. A D gene is named only where the DNA matches it firmly. Rows may omit the clone size; those that give it use once, few, many or a size class.

>many|TRBV18|TRBJ2-7|NA
CASSPGFEQYF
TGTGCCAGCTCACCAGGGTTCGAGCAGTACTTC
>NA|TRBV6-5|TRBJ2-4|NA
CASSYLRTGAKNIQYF
TGTGCCAGCAGTTACTTAAGGACGGGAGCCAAAAACATTCAGTACTTC
>NA|TRBV2|TRBJ1-6|NA
CPSTRVGDNSPLHF
TGTCCCAGCACGAGGGTCGGAGATAATTCACCCCTCCACTTT
>NA|TRBV18|TRBJ2-3|TRBD1
CASSRTGGANTDTQYF
TGTGCCAGCTCGCGGACAGGGGGCGCGAACACAGATACGCAGTATTTT
>few|TRBV6-6|TRBJ1-2|NA
CASSSASWGYTF
TGTGCCAGCAGTTCCGCTTCATGGGGCTACACCTTC
>NA|TRBV2|TRBJ2-1|TRBD2
CASSELPQGGAYNEQFF
TGTGCCAGCAGTGAATTGCCCCAGGGAGGGGCCTACAATGAGCAGTTCTTC
>few|TRBV7-2|TRBJ2-5|NA
CASSHTGRFQETQYF
TGTGCCAGCAGCCACACGGGGCGGTTCCAAGAGACCCAGTACTTC
>few|TRBV27|TRBJ2-1|NA
CAISSGGEQFF
TGTGCCATCTCGTCCGGGGGTGAGCAGTTCTTC
>few|TRBV7-6|TRBJ2-5|NA
CASSFFETQYF
TGTGCCAGCAGCTTCTTCGAGACCCAGTACTTC
>NA|TRBV5-1|TRBJ2-2|NA
CASSLGSTPGELFF
TGCGCCAGCAGCTTGGGGAGTACCCCCGGGGAGCTGTTTTTT
>NA|TRBV2|TRBJ2-1|NA
CASSGGRDEQFF
TGTGCCAGCAGTGGAGGGCGCGATGAGCAGTTCTTC
>few|TRBV7-2|TRBJ2-7|NA
CASSVGPGVSYEQYF
TGTGCCAGCAGCGTCGGGCCAGGGGTTTCCTACGAGCAGTACTTC
>few|TRBV20-1|TRBJ1-6|NA
CSASFLDSPLHF
TGCAGTGCTAGTTTTTTGGATTCACCCCTCCACTTT
>many|TRBV20-1|TRBJ1-1|NA
CSARLVEGNTEAFF
TGCAGTGCTAGGTTGGTCGAGGGAAACACTGAAGCTTTCTTT
>NA|TRBV5-1|TRBJ2-3|NA
CASNFQAGISTDTQYF
TGCGCCAGCAACTTTCAGGCGGGTATAAGCACAGATACGCAGTATTTT
>NA|TRBV10-3|TRBJ2-1|NA
CATRPGNSNDNEQFF
TGTGCCACCCGGCCGGGAAACAGCAACGACAATGAGCAGTTCTTC
>NA|TRBV20-1|TRBJ2-1|NA
CSARVGSEGHEQFF
TGCAGTGCTAGAGTGGGTAGCGAGGGGCATGAGCAGTTCTTC
>NA|TRBV25-1|TRBJ2-5|NA
CASSRGGGGTETQYF
TGTGCCAGCAGTCGGGGAGGGGGGGGTACGGAGACCCAGTACTTC
>NA|TRBV20-1|TRBJ2-7|TRBD1
CSASAGTGMFEQYF
TGCAGTGCTAGTGCAGGGACAGGGATGTTCGAGCAGTACTTC
>NA|TRBV5-1|TRBJ1-2|NA
CASSSGRGGGPNYGYTF
TGCGCCAGCAGCTCCGGCCGGGGCGGAGGACCTAACTATGGCTACACCTTC